This T cell receptor (beta chain) was sequenced in a study of blood T cell repertoires in COVID-19 (dated by TCRdb to 2018 to 2020). Regarding the research as a whole: The collaborator samples originated in the United States, Italy and Spain and spanned the acute and convalescent phases of COVID-19. The prospective study material was composed of cDNA or gDNA derived from T cells, B-cell-depleted T cells, or PBMCs. The dataset comprised deeply sampled blood TCRbeta repertoires from subjects exposed to, actively infected with, or recovered from COVID-19. The repertoires were released in a freely available public database meant as a resource for research on the immune response to SARS-CoV-2. The samples were drawn from the first 160 participants of the ongoing ImmuneRACE study and from 1,254 subjects provided by 6 global collaborators. Sample metadata almost always included a de-identified subject ID, COVID-19 status, age in years and sex. Where available, HLA class I and class II types were taken from metadata supplied by the sample provider and were not determined by assay-based typing.

TCRbeta CDR3 regions were amplified from genomic DNA using the immunoSEQ Assay, a bias-controlled multiplex PCR. The original pipeline was this. The number of nucleated cells in each sample was estimated from the amplification of reference gene primers within the assay. Sequence reads were collapsed and filtered to measure the absolute abundance of every unique TCRbeta CDR3 rearrangement. For each sample, productive Simpson clonality was calculated by taking the square root of Simpson's diversity index across productive rearrangements. TCRdb provides this immuneACCESS table in a form limited to in-frame rearrangements. Some clones are lacking; in checked studies, under half of them reflect an unresolved V gene, and why the rest are absent is not known. The V and J calls and the clone size are those of that table, but D and trimming were determined from the DNA. The sample records about 300,000 clones, roughly 86% of which are singletons. The ten largest clones capture approximately 2.9% of the sample.

Broad study findings and their caveats: The amount of clinical and demographic metadata varied by source and participant and was provided uncurated.

As for this clone: There is no known antigen for this receptor. Per-base qualities were not stored, and no clone one base away is much larger.

Reading from cysteine to phenylalanine, the CDR3 counts 15 amino acids. Just the 45-base CDR3 DNA is kept, in frame starting at base 1. CDR1 and CDR2 were assigned from the germline V gene as SGHRS and YFSETQ. V is cut back by 4 bases and J by 5 bases, with 9 bases in the junction unmatched. Enrolling through a virtual design, the prospective study's participants ranged in age from roughly 18 to 89 years and lived across 24 United States geographic areas. In the prospective study, cohorts were assigned on the basis of participant-reported clinical history obtained from a screening survey and a study questionnaire. A participant counted as exposed if, within 2 weeks of entering the study, that participant had been in contact with someone who had a PCR-confirmed or clinician-diagnosed COVID-19 case. In the prospective study, whole blood, serum and a nasopharyngeal or oropharyngeal swab were collected from each participant by mobile phlebotomists. Prospective study participants could optionally give additional blood draws and questionnaires over a roughly two-month period. Blood samples from the prospective study were shipped frozen or at room temperature prior to DNA extraction.

The sequence was obtained from a woman between 45 and 60 years old who had been exposed to COVID-19. What was sequenced was PBMCs or T cells enriched from blood (not recorded which). The V and J segments used are TRBV5-1 and TRBJ2-1, and 7 bases in between align with TRBD1. The bases read TGCGCCAGCAGCGCTCTACAGGGGACAAACAATGAGCAGTTCTTC. Translated, this gives CASSALQGTNNEQFF.